This T cell receptor beta chain was found in a study of blood T cell repertoires in COVID-19. Study at large: Italy, Spain and the United States were the sources of the convalescent and acute COVID-19 samples.

The CDR3 is 13 residues long. CDR1 SNHLY and CDR2 FYNNEI come from the germline V gene. Trimming took 6 bases from V and 2 from J, leaving 10 bases between them. Clones were read by immunoSEQ multiplex PCR, and TCRdb kept only the in-frame ones, dropping some. The data show approximately 90,000 clones, about 89% seen once. This receptor was taken from a man aged 45-60 years with acute or convalescent COVID-19. Source material: peripheral blood. The gene calls are TRBV2 and TRBJ2-5, with D maybe TRBD1 (6 bases). The CDR3 DNA reads TGTGCCAGCAGCCCAAGGGGGCAAGAGACCCAGTACTTC. It codes for CASSPRGQETQYF.